Below are 20 T cell receptor beta chains sequenced from a single sample in a study of cytomegalovirus exposure and HLA in healthy donors. PCR used 60 Vbeta primers and 13 Jbeta primers. Measured with immunoSEQ multiplex PCR; TCRdb has only the in-frame clones, and not every one. The repertoire holds 90,000 to 100,000 clones, with approximately 80% as singletons. Sequencing was carried out using PBMCs. The receptor set was obtained from a female donor in good health and CMV-seronegative.

This clone showed up just a few times. Other DNA sequences of this sample code for an identical CDR3. V usage is TRBV6-6 and J usage is TRBJ2-4; 10 nucleotides match TRBD1. V was clipped by 6 bases and J by 5 bases; unmatched bases: 7. Germline V CDR1 and CDR2: MNHNY, SVGAGI (reference sequence). The CDR3 sequence is 15 residues long. CDR3 DNA: TGTGCCAGCAGGGGACAGGGGCTAGGGGAAAACATTCAGTACTTC. This encodes CASRGQGLGENIQYF.

The rearrangement links TRBV28 to TRBJ2-5; a possible D gene is TRBD2 (5 bases). V lost 4 bases and J 5 bases, leaving 14 bases between the germline ends. In germline, CDR1 is MDHEN, CDR2 SYDVKM. The CDR3 extends over 14 amino acids. The CDR3, as DNA: TGTGCCAGCAGTTCCTCCGTGGGCGGGGAGACCCAGTACTTC. Translation gives CASSSSVGGETQYF. The full variable domain, with the rest looked up from reference TRBV28 and TRBJ2-5, is DVKVTQSSRYLVKRTGEKVFLECVQDMDHENMFWYRQDPGLGLRLIYFSYDVKMKEKGDIPEGYSVSREKKERFSLILESASTNQTSMYLCASSSSVGGETQYFGPGTRLLVL.

This clone was seen a handful of times. The chain employs TRBV4-3 and TRBJ1-2, with 9 bases aligning to TRBD1. From germline, CDR1 is LGHNA and CDR2 YSLEER. CDR3 length: 13 amino acids. Trimming at V came to 3 bases and at J to 6 bases, leaving 2 bases not matched to a gene. CDR3 nucleotide sequence: TGCGCCAGCAGCCAGGACAGGGGCAATGGCTACACCTTC. Translated, it gives CASSQDRGNGYTF.

This clone was seen many times. The rearrangement uses TRBV27 and TRBJ2-3; D gene ambiguous. V lost 7 bases and J 1 base, leaving 18 bases between the germline ends. From germline, CDR1 is MNHEY and CDR2 SMNVEV (reference sequence). This CDR3 has 16 residues. Here the CDR3 reads CASTRRKDGGTDTQYF. CDR3 bases: TGTGCCAGCACCCGCCGCAAGGATGGAGGCACAGATACGCAGTATTTT.

CDR3: CASSSLAGGWNEQFF. In nucleotides, the CDR3 is TGTGCCAGCAGCTCTCTGGCGGGAGGGTGGAATGAGCAGTTCTTC. The rearrangement joins TRBV11-3 to TRBJ2-1, with 9 positions matching TRBD2. Per germline, CDR1 SGHNT and CDR2 YENEEA. With 4 bases clipped from V and 7 bases from J, the junction kept 8 bases outside the gene matches. This CDR3 is built from 15 residues.

The chain carries TRBV28 and TRBJ1-6, with TRBD1 matching 9 bases. The junction had 6 bases not matched to a gene; V was cut back by 6 bases and J by 6 bases. Germline V gives CDR1 MDHEN, CDR2 SYDVKM. The CDR3 covers 15 residues. This CDR3 reads CASSPGTGRNSPLHF. In DNA form, the CDR3 reads TGTGCCAGCAGCCCCGGGACAGGGCGTAATTCACCCCTCCACTTT.

A word on this clone: At one end the junction does not follow the germline gene, possibly because of a read error. CDR3 protein: CSSSLEVWASASTDTQYF. The CDR3, as DNA: TGTTCCAGCAGCTTAGAGGTATGGGCTTCAGCTAGCACAGATACGCAGTATTTT. V usage is TRBV7-9 and J usage is TRBJ2-3; unclear D gene. Germline values: CDR1 SEHNR, CDR2 FQNEAQ (reference sequence). This CDR3 region has 18 residues.

The chain links TRBV11-2 to TRBJ1-6; the D is unclear. CDR1 and CDR2 (germline): SGHAT, FQNNGV. The germline V and J ends were trimmed by 2 bases and 10 bases, with 3 bases remaining between them. This CDR3 has 11 amino acids. The CDR3 loop reads CASSLQSPLHF. CDR3 coding DNA: TGTGCCAGCAGCTTACAGTCACCCCTCCACTTT.

The chain links TRBV7-9 to TRBJ1-5; a weak D match, TRBD1 (6 bases). Per germline, CDR1 SEHNR and CDR2 FQNEAQ (reference sequence). The CDR3 is 14 amino acids. The V end was cut by 5 bases, the J end by 3 bases, with 11 bases between. CDR3 sequence: CASSLDRFNQPQHF. The CDR3 DNA sequence: TGTGCCAGCAGCCTCGACAGGTTCAATCAGCCCCAGCATTTT.

This clone was detected only a few times. The chain links TRBV7-2 to TRBJ2-2; the match to TRBD2 covers 12 bases. The CDR3 extends over 17 amino acids. The ends lost 1 base at V and 5 bases at J; junction bases unmatched: 5. From germline, CDR1 is SGHTA and CDR2 FQGNSA. The CDR3 reads CASSLESTSGRTGELFF. The CDR3 DNA follows: TGTGCCAGCAGCTTAGAATCCACTAGCGGGAGGACCGGGGAGCTGTTTTTT.

J is TRBJ1-2 and V is TRBV5-1; 9 positions agree with TRBD1. Germline V CDR1 and CDR2: SGHRS, YFSETQ. V trimming: 3 bases; J trimming: 6 bases; junction bases outside the gene matches: 0. This CDR3 has 12 residues. The CDR3 coding sequence is TGCGCCAGCAGCTGGGACAGGGATGGCTACACCTTC. It specifies CASSWDRDGYTF. The complete variable domain, with remaining parts taken from reference TRBV5-1 and TRBJ1-2, reads KAGVTQTPRYLIKTRGQQVTLSCSPISGHRSVSWYQQTPGQGLQFLFEYFSETQRNKGNFPGRFSGRQFSNSRSEMNVSTLELGDSALYLCASSWDRDGYTFGSGTRLTVV.

This rearrangement joins TRBV6-1 to TRBJ2-7, with 9 bases lining up with TRBD1. The CDR3 extends over 17 amino acids. V trimming: 4 bases; J trimming: 2 bases; junction bases outside the gene matches: 12. The germline V gene encodes CDR1 MNHNS and CDR2 SASEGT. This CDR3 reads CASSATGRTGAPYEQYF. The CDR3 bases are TGTGCCAGCAGTGCTACCGGTCGGACAGGGGCCCCCTACGAGCAGTACTTC.

The chain employs TRBV20-1 and TRBJ2-7; D is perhaps TRBD2 (5 bases). CDR1 is DFQATT and CDR2 is SNEGSKA in the germline V gene (reference sequence). The V and J ends lost 6 bases and 6 bases respectively, with 12 bases between them. The CDR3 contains 11 residues. The DNA of the CDR3 is TGCAGTGCCAACCGGGGTGGCGAGCAGTACTTC. This codes for CSANRGGEQYF.

This chain connects TRBV7-3 to TRBJ2-1, with D tentatively TRBD1 (6 bases). This CDR3 contains 14 residues. Trimming pared 1 base from V and 10 bases from J, leaving 14 bases between. Germline V gene sequence: CDR1 SGHTA, CDR2 FQGTGA. The CDR3 coding sequence is TGTGCCAGCAGCTTAAGCCCTACAGGGTACGAGCAGTTCTTC. Protein sequence: CASSLSPTGYEQFF.

This chain connects TRBV5-4 to TRBJ1-2, with 7 bases aligning to TRBD1. The germline V gene encodes CDR1 SGHNT and CDR2 YYREEE (reference sequence). The CDR3 length is 14 residues. V gave up 4 bases and J gave up 5 bases; unmatched junction bases: 8. The CDR3, as DNA: TGTGCCAGCAGCCTACTTGGGACAGAGTATGGCTACACCTTC. Translation: CASSLLGTEYGYTF.

This clone was found once. The CDR3 here is CANESGTDTQYF. As DNA, the CDR3 is TGTGCCAACGAGTCGGGCACAGATACGCAGTATTTT. The chain joins TRBV6-4 to TRBJ2-3; D is unclear. Germline V gives CDR1 MRHNA, CDR2 SNTAGT. CDR3 length: 12 amino acids. V dropped 10 bases and J dropped 1 base, with 9 bases sitting between them.

The chain has TRBV7-9 and TRBJ2-7, with 8 bases matching TRBD1. This CDR3 is 15 amino acids long. V was pared by 7 bases and J by 5 bases, with 13 bases of the junction left unmatched. CDR1 is SEHNR and CDR2 is FQNEAQ in the germline V gene (reference sequence). The chain's CDR3 is CASTVAPGTGDEQYF. The CDR3 DNA reads TGTGCCAGCACCGTTGCCCCCGGGACAGGAGACGAGCAGTACTTC. Looking up the rest from reference TRBV7-9 and TRBJ2-7 gives the full variable domain: DTGVSQNPRHKITKRGQNVTFRCDPISEHNRLYWYRQTLGQGPEFLTYFQNEAQLEKSRLLSDRFSAERPKGSFSTLEIQRTEQGDSAMYLCASTVAPGTGDEQYFGPGTRLTVT.

In DNA, the CDR3 is TGTGCCAGCAGCGTAGAAGTAGGGGGCGCGGCCCAGTTCTTC. Translating gives CASSVEVGGAAQFF. This sequence joins TRBV9 and TRBJ2-1; 7 bases are a match to TRBD1. From germline, CDR1 is SGDLS and CDR2 YYNGEE. This CDR3 spans 14 amino acids. J gave up 13 bases and V 0 bases, and 10 bases lay outside the gene matches.

Regarding this clone: A junction boundary mismatches the germline segment, possibly from a read error. The chain recombines TRBV7-9 with TRBJ2-7; no clear D gene. Germline V gene lookup returns CDR1 SEHNR and CDR2 FQNEAQ (reference sequence). The CDR3 runs to 13 residues. In nucleotides, the CDR3 is TGTTCCAGCAGCCAGAATACAGAATACGAGCAGTACTTC. It encodes CSSSQNTEYEQYF. Based on the CDR3 plus reference TRBV7-9 and TRBJ2-7, the full variable domain is DTGVSQNPRHKITKRGQNVTFRCDPISEHNRLYWYRQTLGQGPEFLTYFQNEAQLEKSRLLSDRFSAERPKGSFSTLEIQRTEQGDSAMYLCSSSQNTEYEQYFGPGTRLTVT.

This chain links TRBV5-1 with TRBJ1-2; no definite D call. The CDR3 runs 14 residues. With 4 bases removed from V and 2 bases from J, the gap between germline ends came to 12 bases. Germline V gives CDR1 SGHRS, CDR2 YFSETQ. The CDR3 DNA sequence: TGCGCCAGCAGCGCTCTCGACGGGAACTATGGCTACACCTTC. Protein sequence: CASSALDGNYGYTF.